This TCR beta chain was recovered during a study of blood T cell repertoires in COVID-19. About the research overall: From the United States, Italy and Spain came samples of acute and convalescent COVID-19. PBMCs, B-cell-depleted T cells, or T cells were the source of the cDNA or gDNA that made up the material.

Under the authors' procedure: Amplification of reference gene primers provided the estimated nucleated cell counts. Data came from immunoSEQ multiplex PCR; TCRdb stores just in-frame clones and leaves some out. D and trimming come from the DNA, and the V and J calls and clone size come from that table. The sample lists 230,000 or so clones; more than 70% were seen once. The sample taken for sequencing was peripheral blood. The clonotype originates from a man in his forties or fifties with active or convalescent COVID-19.

The CDR3 DNA follows: TGCGCCAGCAGCCCGGAGCTGTCGAACACTGAAGCTTTCTTT. It encodes CASSPELSNTEAFF. The chain couples TRBV5-1 to TRBJ1-1; D call uncertain. With 4 bases removed from V and 1 base from J, the gap between germline ends came to 11 bases. CDR1 is SGHRS and CDR2 is YFSETQ in the germline V gene. This CDR3 comprises 14 residues.